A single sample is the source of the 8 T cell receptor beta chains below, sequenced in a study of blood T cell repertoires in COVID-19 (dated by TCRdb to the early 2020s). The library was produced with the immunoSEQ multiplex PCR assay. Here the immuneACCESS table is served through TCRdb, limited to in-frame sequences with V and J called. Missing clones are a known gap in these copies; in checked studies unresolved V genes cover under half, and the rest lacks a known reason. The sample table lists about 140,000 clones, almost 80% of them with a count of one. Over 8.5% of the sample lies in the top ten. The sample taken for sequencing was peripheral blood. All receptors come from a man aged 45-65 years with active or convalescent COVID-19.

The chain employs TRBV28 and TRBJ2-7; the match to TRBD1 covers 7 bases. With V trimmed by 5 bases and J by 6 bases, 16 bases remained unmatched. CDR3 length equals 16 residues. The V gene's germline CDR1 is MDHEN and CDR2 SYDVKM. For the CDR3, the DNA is TGTGCCAGCAGTCCACCGACAGGGTTCGCAAGTGGCGAGCAGTACTTC. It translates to CASSPPTGFASGEQYF.

The CDR3 DNA is TGCAGCGTAAGTGTTCGACTAGCGGGAGTGTTGCCCTACGAGCAGTACTTC. Translating gives CSVSVRLAGVLPYEQYF. This chain connects TRBV29-1 to TRBJ2-7; 12 nucleotides agree with TRBD2. Trimming at V came to 6 bases and at J to 2 bases, leaving 14 bases not matched to a gene. The CDR3 runs 17 residues. Per the germline V gene, CDR1 is SQVTM and CDR2 is ANQGSEA.

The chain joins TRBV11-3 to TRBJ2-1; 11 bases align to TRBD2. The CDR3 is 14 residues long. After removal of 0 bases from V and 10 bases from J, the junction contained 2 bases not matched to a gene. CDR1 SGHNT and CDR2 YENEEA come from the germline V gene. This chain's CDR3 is CASSLDPSGREQFF. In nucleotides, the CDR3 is TGTGCCAGCAGCTTAGATCCTAGCGGGAGGGAGCAGTTCTTC.

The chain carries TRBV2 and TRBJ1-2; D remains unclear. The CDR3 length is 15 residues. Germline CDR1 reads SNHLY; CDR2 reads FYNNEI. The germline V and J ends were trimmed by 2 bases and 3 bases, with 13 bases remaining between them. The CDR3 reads CASSESEGGDYGYTF. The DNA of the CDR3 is TGTGCCAGCAGTGAATCCGAGGGTGGGGACTATGGCTACACCTTC.

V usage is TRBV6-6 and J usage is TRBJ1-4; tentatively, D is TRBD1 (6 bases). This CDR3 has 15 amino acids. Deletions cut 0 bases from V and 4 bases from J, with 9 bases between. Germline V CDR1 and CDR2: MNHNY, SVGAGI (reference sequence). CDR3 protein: CASSYSTGFNEKLFF. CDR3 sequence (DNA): TGTGCCAGCAGTTACTCAACAGGGTTTAATGAAAAACTGTTTTTT.

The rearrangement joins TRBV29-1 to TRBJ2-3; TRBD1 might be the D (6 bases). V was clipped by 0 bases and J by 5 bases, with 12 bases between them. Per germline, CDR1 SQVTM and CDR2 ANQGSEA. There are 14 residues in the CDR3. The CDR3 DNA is TGCAGCGTTGAAGAGCAGGGGCCGCGAGATACGCAGTATTTT. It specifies CSVEEQGPRDTQYF.

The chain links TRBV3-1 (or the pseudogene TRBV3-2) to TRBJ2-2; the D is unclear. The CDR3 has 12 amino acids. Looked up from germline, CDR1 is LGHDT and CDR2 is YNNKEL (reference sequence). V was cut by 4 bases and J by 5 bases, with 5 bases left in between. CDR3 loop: CASSLTTGELFF. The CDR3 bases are TGTGCCAGCAGCCTAACTACCGGGGAGCTGTTTTTT.

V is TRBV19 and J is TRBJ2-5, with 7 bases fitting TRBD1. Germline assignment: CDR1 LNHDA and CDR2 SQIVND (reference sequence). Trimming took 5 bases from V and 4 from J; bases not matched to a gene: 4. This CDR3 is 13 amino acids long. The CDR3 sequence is CASSPTGTETQYF. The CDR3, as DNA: TGTGCCAGTAGTCCGACAGGGACAGAGACCCAGTACTTC. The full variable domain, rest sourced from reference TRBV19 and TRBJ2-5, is DGGITQSPKYLFRKEGQNVTLSCEQNLNHDAMYWYRQDPGQGLRLIYYSQIVNDFQKGDIAEGYSVSREKKESFPLTVTSAQKNPTAFYLCASSPTGTETQYFGPGTRLLVL.